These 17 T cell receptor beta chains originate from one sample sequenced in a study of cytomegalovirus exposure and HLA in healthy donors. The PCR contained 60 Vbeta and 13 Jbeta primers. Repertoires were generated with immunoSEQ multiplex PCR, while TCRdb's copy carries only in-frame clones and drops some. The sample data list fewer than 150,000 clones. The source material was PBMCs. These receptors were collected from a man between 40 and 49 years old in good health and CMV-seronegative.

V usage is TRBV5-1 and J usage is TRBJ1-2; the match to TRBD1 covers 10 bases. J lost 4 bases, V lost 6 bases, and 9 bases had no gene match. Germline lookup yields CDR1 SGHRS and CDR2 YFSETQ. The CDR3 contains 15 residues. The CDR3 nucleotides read TGCGCCAGCACCAAGACAGGGGGCGCTGGCTATGGCTACACCTTC. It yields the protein CASTKTGGAGYGYTF. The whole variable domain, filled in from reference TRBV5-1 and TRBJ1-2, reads KAGVTQTPRYLIKTRGQQVTLSCSPISGHRSVSWYQQTPGQGLQFLFEYFSETQRNKGNFPGRFSGRQFSNSRSEMNVSTLELGDSALYLCASTKTGGAGYGYTFGSGTRLTVV.

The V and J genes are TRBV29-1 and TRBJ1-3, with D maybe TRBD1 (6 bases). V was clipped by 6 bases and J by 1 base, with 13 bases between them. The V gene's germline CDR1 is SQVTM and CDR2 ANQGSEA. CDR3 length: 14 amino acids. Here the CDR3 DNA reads TGCAGCGTGATTACAGGGAGTTCTGGAAACACCATATATTTT. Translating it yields CSVITGSSGNTIYF.

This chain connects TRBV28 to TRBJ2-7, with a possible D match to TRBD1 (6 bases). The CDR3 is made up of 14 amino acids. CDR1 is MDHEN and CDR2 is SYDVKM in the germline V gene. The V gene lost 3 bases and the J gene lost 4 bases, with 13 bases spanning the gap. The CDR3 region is CASSFPGTPYEQYF. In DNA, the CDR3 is TGTGCCAGCAGTTTCCCCGGGACACCGTACGAGCAGTACTTC.

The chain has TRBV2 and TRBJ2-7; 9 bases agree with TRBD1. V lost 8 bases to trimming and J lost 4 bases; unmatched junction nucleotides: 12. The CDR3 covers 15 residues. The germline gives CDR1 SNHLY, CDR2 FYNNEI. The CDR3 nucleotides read TGTGCCAGCGCAACTGGAGGGACAGGGACTTACGAGCAGTACTTC. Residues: CASATGGTGTYEQYF.

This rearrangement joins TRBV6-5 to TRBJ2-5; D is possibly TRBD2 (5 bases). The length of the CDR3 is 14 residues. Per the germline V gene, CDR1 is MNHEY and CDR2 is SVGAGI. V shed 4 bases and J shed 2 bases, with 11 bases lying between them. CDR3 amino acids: CASSFGGPQETQYF. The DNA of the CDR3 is TGTGCCAGCAGTTTCGGAGGACCTCAAGAGACCCAGTACTTC.

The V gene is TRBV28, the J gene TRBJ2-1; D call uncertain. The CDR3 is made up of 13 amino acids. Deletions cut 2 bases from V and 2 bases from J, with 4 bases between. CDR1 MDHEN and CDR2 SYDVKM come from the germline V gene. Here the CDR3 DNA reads TGTGCCAGCAGTTTAGACACCTACAATGAGCAGTTCTTC. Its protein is CASSLDTYNEQFF.

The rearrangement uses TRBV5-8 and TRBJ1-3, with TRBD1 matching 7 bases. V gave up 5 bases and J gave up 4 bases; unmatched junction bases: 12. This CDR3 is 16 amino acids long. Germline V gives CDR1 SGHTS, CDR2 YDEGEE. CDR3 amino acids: CASRTTSTGWGNTIYF. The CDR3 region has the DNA TGTGCCAGCAGGACCACTTCGACAGGGTGGGGAAACACCATATATTTT.

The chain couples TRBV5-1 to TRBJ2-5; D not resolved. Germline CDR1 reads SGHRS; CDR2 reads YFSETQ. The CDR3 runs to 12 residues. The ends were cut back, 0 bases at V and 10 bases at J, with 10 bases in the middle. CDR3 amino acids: CASSLGRGDQYF. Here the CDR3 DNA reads TGCGCCAGCAGCTTGGGGCGAGGAGACCAGTACTTC.

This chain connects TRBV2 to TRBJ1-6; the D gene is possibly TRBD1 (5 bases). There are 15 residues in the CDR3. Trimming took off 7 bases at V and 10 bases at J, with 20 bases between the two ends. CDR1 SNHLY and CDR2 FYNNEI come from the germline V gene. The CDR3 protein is CASTPNAGKQSPLHF. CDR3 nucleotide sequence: TGTGCCAGCACCCCCAATGCAGGGAAGCAATCACCCCTCCACTTT.

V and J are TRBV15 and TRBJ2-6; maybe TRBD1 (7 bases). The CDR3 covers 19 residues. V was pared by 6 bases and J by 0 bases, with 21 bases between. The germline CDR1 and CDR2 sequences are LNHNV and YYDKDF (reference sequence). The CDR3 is CATREGGTAQLSGANVLTF. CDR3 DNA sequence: TGTGCCACCAGGGAGGGTGGGACAGCTCAACTCTCTGGGGCCAACGTCCTGACTTTC.

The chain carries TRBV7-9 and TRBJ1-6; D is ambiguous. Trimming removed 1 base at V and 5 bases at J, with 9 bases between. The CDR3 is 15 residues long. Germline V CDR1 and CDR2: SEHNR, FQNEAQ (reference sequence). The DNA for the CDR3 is TGTGCCAGCAGCTTAGAAGGGAGCCATAATTCACCCCTCCACTTT. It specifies CASSLEGSHNSPLHF.

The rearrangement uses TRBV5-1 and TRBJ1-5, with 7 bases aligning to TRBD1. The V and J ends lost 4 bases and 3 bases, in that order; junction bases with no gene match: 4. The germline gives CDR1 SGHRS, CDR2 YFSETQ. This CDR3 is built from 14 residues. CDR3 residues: CASSPGTDNQPQHF. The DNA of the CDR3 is TGCGCCAGCAGCCCAGGGACAGACAATCAGCCCCAGCATTTT.

The CDR3 spells CASSLDAEGAQQYF. DNA of the CDR3: TGCGCCAGCAGCTTGGATGCCGAGGGGGCCCAGCAGTACTTC. The genes are TRBV5-1 and TRBJ2-7; 7 nucleotides align to TRBD1. This CDR3 has 14 amino acids. Trimming cost V 0 bases and J 8 bases; bases outside gene matches: 8. CDR1 is SGHRS, CDR2 YFSETQ, per germline.

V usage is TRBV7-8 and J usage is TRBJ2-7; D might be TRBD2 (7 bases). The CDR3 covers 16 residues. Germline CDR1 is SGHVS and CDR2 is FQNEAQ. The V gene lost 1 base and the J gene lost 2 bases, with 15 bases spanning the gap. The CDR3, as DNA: TGTGCCAGCAGCTTAGAGATGCAGGGGAGGGCCTACGAGCAGTACTTC. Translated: CASSLEMQGRAYEQYF.

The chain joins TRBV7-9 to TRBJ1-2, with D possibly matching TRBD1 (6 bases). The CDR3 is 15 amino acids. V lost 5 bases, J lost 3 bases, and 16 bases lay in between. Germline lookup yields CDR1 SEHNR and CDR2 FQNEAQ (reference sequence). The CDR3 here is CASSQQTGWYYGYTF. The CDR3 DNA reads TGTGCCAGCAGCCAACAGACAGGCTGGTACTATGGCTACACCTTC. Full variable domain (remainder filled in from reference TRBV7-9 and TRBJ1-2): DTGVSQNPRHKITKRGQNVTFRCDPISEHNRLYWYRQTLGQGPEFLTYFQNEAQLEKSRLLSDRFSAERPKGSFSTLEIQRTEQGDSAMYLCASSQQTGWYYGYTFGSGTRLTVV.

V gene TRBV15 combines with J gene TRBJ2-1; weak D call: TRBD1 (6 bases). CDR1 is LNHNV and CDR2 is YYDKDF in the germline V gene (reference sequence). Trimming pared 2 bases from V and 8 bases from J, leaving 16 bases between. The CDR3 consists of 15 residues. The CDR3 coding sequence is TGTGCCACCAGCAGAATCCCCTTCGAGGGGGATGAGCAGTTCTTC. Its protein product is CATSRIPFEGDEQFF.

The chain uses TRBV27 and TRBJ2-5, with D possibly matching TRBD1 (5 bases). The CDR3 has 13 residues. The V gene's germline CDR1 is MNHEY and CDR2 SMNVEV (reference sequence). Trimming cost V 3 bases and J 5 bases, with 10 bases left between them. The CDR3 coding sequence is TGTGCCAGCAGTTTGTCAGGGTGGGAGACCCAGTACTTC. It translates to CASSLSGWETQYF.